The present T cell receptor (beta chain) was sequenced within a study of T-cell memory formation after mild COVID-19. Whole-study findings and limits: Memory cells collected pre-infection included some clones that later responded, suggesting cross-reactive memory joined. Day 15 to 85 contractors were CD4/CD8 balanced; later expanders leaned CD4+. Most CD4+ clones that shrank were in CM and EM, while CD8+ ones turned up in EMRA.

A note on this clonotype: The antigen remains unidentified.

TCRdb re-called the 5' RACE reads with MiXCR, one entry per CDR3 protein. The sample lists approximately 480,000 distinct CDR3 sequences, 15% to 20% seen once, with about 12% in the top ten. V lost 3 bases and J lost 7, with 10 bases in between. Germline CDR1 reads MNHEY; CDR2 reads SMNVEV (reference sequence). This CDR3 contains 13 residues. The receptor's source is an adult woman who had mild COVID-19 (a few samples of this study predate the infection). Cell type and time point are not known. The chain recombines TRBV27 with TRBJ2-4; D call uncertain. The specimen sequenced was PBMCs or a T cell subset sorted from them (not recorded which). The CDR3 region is CASSFGFDNIQYF. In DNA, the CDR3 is TGTGCCAGCAGTTTCGGTTTTGATAACATTCAGTACTTC.